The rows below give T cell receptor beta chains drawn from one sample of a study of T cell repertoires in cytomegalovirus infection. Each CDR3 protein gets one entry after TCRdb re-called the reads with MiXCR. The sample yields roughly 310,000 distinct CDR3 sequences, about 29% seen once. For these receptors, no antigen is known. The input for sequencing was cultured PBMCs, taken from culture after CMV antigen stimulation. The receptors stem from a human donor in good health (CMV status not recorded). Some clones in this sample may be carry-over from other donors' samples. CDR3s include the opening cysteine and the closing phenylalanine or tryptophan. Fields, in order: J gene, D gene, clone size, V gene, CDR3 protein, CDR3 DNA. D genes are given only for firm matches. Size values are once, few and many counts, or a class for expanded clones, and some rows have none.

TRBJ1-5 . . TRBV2 CASNSQGQGSNQPQHF TGTGCCAGCAATTCCCAAGGCCAGGGGAGCAATCAGCCCCAGCATTTT
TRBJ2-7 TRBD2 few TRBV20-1 CSAINTAGGSYEQYF TGCAGTGCCATTAATACGGCGGGAGGGTCGTACGAGCAGTACTTC
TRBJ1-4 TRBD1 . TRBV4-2 CASSLEIDRAEKLFF TGTGCCAGCAGCCTAGAGATTGACAGGGCGGAAAAACTGTTTTTT
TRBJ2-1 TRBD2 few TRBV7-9 CASSVTGTSGPEDNEQFF TGTGCCAGCAGCGTAACCGGGACTAGCGGCCCCGAGGACAATGAGCAGTTCTTC
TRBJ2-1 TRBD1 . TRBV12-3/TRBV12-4 CASSPGTGVTWVYNEQFF TGTGCCAGCAGCCCCGGGACAGGCGTAACGTGGGTCTACAATGAGCAGTTCTTC
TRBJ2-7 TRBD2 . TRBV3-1 CASSQDGGGFLGEQYF TGTGCCAGCAGCCAAGACGGGGGGGGCTTTCTTGGAGAGCAGTACTTC
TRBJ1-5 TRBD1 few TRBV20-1 CSARGRGQGGNQPQHF TGCAGTGCTAGAGGCAGGGGGCAGGGTGGCAATCAGCCCCAGCATTTT
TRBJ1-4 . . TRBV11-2 CASSLVAGEKLFF TGTGCCAGCAGCTTAGTCGCAGGAGAAAAACTGTTTTTT
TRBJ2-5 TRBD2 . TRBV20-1 CSGGSGGKRTQYF TGCAGTGGCGGAAGCGGGGGGAAGAGAACCCAGTACTTC
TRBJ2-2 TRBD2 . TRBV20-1 CSARDKAGVPNTGELFF TGCAGTGCTAGAGATAAAGCGGGAGTCCCCAACACCGGGGAGCTGTTTTTT
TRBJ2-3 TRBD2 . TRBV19 CASSIGLATTDTQYF TGTGCCAGTAGTATCGGACTAGCGACCACAGATACGCAGTATTTT
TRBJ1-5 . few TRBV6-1 CASIADSNQPQHF TGTGCCAGCATCGCAGACAGCAATCAGCCCCAGCATTTT
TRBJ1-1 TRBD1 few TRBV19 CASITRQGGTEAFF TGTGCCAGTATAACGAGGCAGGGGGGGACTGAAGCTTTCTTT
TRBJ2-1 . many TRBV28 CASRLLNEQFF TGTGCCAGCAGATTGTTGAATGAGCAGTTCTTC
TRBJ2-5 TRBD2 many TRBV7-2 CARGPSLAGGPETQYF TGTGCCAGGGGGCCGAGTTTAGCGGGAGGGCCAGAGACCCAGTACTTC
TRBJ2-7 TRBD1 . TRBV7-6 CASSPSWDSHSYEQYF TGTGCCAGCAGCCCATCCTGGGACAGCCACTCCTACGAGCAGTACTTC
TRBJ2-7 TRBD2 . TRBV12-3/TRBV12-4 CASSLQAGEYEQYF TGTGCCAGCAGTTTACAGGCGGGAGAATACGAGCAGTACTTC
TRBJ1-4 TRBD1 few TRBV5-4 CASSSRDRGGKLFF TGTGCCAGCAGCTCCCGGGACAGGGGCGGAAAACTGTTTTTT
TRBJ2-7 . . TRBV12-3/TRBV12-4 CASSTGQPPYEQYF TGTGCCAGCAGCACAGGACAGCCCCCCTACGAGCAGTACTTC
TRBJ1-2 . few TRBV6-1 CASSRGQSNYGYTF TGTGCCAGCAGTAGAGGACAGTCTAACTATGGCTACACCTTC
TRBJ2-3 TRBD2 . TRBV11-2 CASSLRGDTDTQYF TGTGCCAGCAGCCTCCGGGGGGATACAGATACGCAGTATTTT
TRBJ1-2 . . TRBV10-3 CAMLDNDAYGYTF TGTGCCATGTTGGACAATGATGCCTATGGCTACACCTTC
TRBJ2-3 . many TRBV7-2 CASSPYTDTQYF TGTGCCAGCAGCCCTTACACAGATACGCAGTATTTT
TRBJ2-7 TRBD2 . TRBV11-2 CASSLGLAEGEQYF TGTGCCAGCAGCTTAGGACTAGCGGAAGGCGAGCAGTACTTC
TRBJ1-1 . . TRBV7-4 CASSSRQKIEAFF TGTGCCAGCAGCTCCAGACAGAAAATTGAAGCTTTCTTT
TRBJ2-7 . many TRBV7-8 CASSSTLAQTIYYEQYF TGTGCCAGCAGCTCAACCCTAGCGCAGACAATATACTACGAGCAGTACTTC